This T cell receptor (beta chain) stems from a study of blood T cell repertoires in COVID-19. Study-level background: Sites in the United States, Italy and Spain provided acute and convalescent COVID-19 samples.

Germline-derived CDR1 and CDR2 are MDHEN and SYDVKM. V was shortened by 5 bases and J by 5 bases, with 18 bases between the two germline ends. This CDR3 region has 15 residues. Original processing notes: Nucleated cell counts were estimated from reference gene primer amplification. TCRdb keeps only in-frame clones here, not all; method: immunoSEQ multiplex PCR. The DNA gave D and trimming, while V, J and clone size come from that table. The sample has around 130,000 clones, 84% seen once. The receptor was isolated from a woman aged 25 to 39 who had recovered from COVID-19. This sequence joins TRBV28 and TRBJ2-5; the D gene is possibly TRBD2 (6 bases). Sequencing was carried out using PBMCs or T cells enriched from blood (not recorded which). CDR3 loop: CASSEAGRGVETQYF. The CDR3 DNA is TGTGCCAGCAGTGAGGCAGGGCGCGGGGTGGAGACCCAGTACTTC.